Below, 27 T cell receptor beta chains from the same sample are listed, as sequenced in a study of cytomegalovirus exposure and HLA in healthy donors. Here immunoSEQ multiplex PCR was the method, and the copy in TCRdb shows in-frame clones only, minus some. The table has some 340,000 clones, 75% to 90% seen once. Material for sequencing was PBMCs. The receptors originated from a woman in her twenties or thirties in good health and CMV-seropositive.

A note on this clone: Other nucleotide sequences in the sample specify the same CDR3. V and J are TRBV5-4 and TRBJ2-7; perhaps TRBD1 as D (6 bases). The CDR3 has 15 amino acids. Germline assignment: CDR1 SGHNT and CDR2 YYREEE (reference sequence). V lost 0 bases and J 3 bases, leaving 13 bases between the germline ends. In DNA, the CDR3 is TGTGCCAGCAGCTTGGCTGGGCAGGGGAGCTACGAGCAGTACTTC. It encodes CASSLAGQGSYEQYF.

On this clone: This specimen includes other DNA sequences encoding the same CDR3. The chain carries TRBV5-6 and TRBJ1-1, with D hard to call. Between the trimmed V and J ends, which lost 2 bases and 1 base, there was a span of 3 bases. Per the germline V gene, CDR1 is SGHDT and CDR2 is YYEEEE. The CDR3 runs 12 residues. The CDR3 region has the DNA TGTGCCAGCAGCTTCGGGAACACTGAAGCTTTCTTT. Translating gives CASSFGNTEAFF.

V gene TRBV19 combines with J gene TRBJ1-6; D is unresolved. The germline CDR1 and CDR2 sequences are LNHDA and SQIVND (reference sequence). This CDR3 region has 14 residues. Trimming removed 5 bases at V and 0 bases at J, with 5 bases between. As DNA, the CDR3 is TGTGCCAGTAGTGGCAACTCCTATAATTCACCCCTCCACTTT. Translation gives CASSGNSYNSPLHF.

The genes are TRBV5-8 and TRBJ1-4, with 10 nucleotides matching TRBD1. Germline V gives CDR1 SGHTS, CDR2 YDEGEE. The CDR3 loop spans 14 amino acids. V was pared by 2 bases and J by 8 bases, with 3 bases of the junction left unmatched. The CDR3 nucleotides are TGTGCCAGCAGCTTCGGGACAGGGGTAGAAAAACTGTTTTTT. Residues: CASSFGTGVEKLFF.

There are a few counts of this clone. The gene calls are TRBV6-6 and TRBJ1-2; 8 nucleotides align to TRBD1. V dropped 4 bases and J dropped 7; count of bases not matched to a gene: 5. The CDR3 has 13 amino acids. Per germline, CDR1 MNHNY and CDR2 SVGAGI (reference sequence). CDR3 in amino acids: CASSFDRGRGYTF. CDR3 DNA: TGTGCCAGCAGTTTCGACAGGGGACGTGGCTACACCTTC.

The chain carries TRBV7-9 and TRBJ1-5; no clear D gene. Trimming shortened V by 1 base and J by 0 bases, and 16 bases separated the two germline ends. This CDR3 contains 18 residues. Germline V gene sequence: CDR1 SEHNR, CDR2 FQNEAQ (reference sequence). The CDR3 spells CASSLVTGTGPSNQPQHF. The CDR3 DNA is TGTGCCAGCAGCTTAGTAACGGGAACCGGACCTAGCAATCAGCCCCAGCATTTT.

CDR3 in amino acids: CASRPGTQGGDTEAFF. CDR3 DNA: TGTGCCAGCAGGCCCGGGACACAGGGAGGGGACACTGAAGCTTTCTTT. The rearrangement uses TRBV2 and TRBJ1-1, with TRBD1 as a possible D gene (6 bases). Trimming pared 6 bases from V and 3 bases from J, leaving 20 bases between. The CDR3 contains 16 residues. CDR1 and CDR2 from the germline V gene are SNHLY and FYNNEI.

The CDR3 loop is CASSLAQLAGSYNEQFF. For the CDR3, the DNA is TGTGCCAGCAGCTTAGCGCAACTAGCGGGGAGTTACAATGAGCAGTTCTTC. The J gene is TRBJ2-1, the V gene TRBV7-6, with 10 bases that match TRBD2. The CDR3 contains 17 residues. Unmatched junction bases numbered 6, after V lost 0 bases and J lost 4 bases. Per the germline V gene, CDR1 is SGHVS and CDR2 is FNYEAQ.

This clone showed up just a few times. The sample holds other DNA sequences that translate to the same CDR3. The gene calls are TRBV11-2 and TRBJ2-7; D unclear. Trimming stripped 0 bases from V and 6 bases from J, with 0 bases between. Germline values: CDR1 SGHAT, CDR2 FQNNGV. This CDR3 has 10 amino acids. Here the CDR3 reads CASSLDEQYF. Here the CDR3 DNA reads TGTGCCAGCAGCTTAGACGAGCAGTACTTC.

The chain recombines TRBV5-6 with TRBJ1-1; D ambiguous. CDR1 is SGHDT, CDR2 YYEEEE, per germline. The length of the CDR3 is 12 residues. The V gene lost 3 bases and the J gene lost 0 bases, with 3 bases spanning the gap. CDR3 in DNA: TGTGCCAGCAGCTCAATGAACACTGAAGCTTTCTTT. Encoded protein: CASSSMNTEAFF.

The chain links TRBV5-6 to TRBJ1-5, with D hard to call. CDR1 is SGHDT and CDR2 is YYEEEE in the germline V gene. The V end lost 3 bases, the J end lost 2 bases, and 9 bases lay between the germline ends. The CDR3 is 14 amino acids. CDR3: CASSWWTGNQPQHF. CDR3 sequence (DNA): TGTGCCAGCAGCTGGTGGACGGGCAATCAGCCCCAGCATTTT. Full variable domain (missing parts from reference TRBV5-6 and TRBJ1-5): DAGVTQSPTHLIKTRGQQVTLRCSPKSGHDTVSWYQQALGQGPQFIFQYYEEEERQRGNFPDRFSGHQFPNYSSELNVNALLLGDSALYLCASSWWTGNQPQHFGDGTRLSIL.

The sample holds a few counts of this clone. The chain employs TRBV10-3 and TRBJ1-1; 9 bases are a match to TRBD1. Unmatched junction bases numbered 6, after V lost 6 bases and J lost 4 bases. CDR1 is ENHRY and CDR2 is SYGVKD in the germline V gene. This CDR3 region has 14 residues. The CDR3 nucleotides read TGTGCCATCAGGGGGGACAGGGTGAGCACTGAAGCTTTCTTT. Its translation: CAIRGDRVSTEAFF.

This clone was observed once. The chain joins TRBV5-1 to TRBJ2-7; perhaps TRBD2 as D (6 bases). Trimming stripped 5 bases from V and 0 bases from J, with 12 bases between. This CDR3 spans 14 amino acids. The germline gives CDR1 SGHRS, CDR2 YFSETQ. In DNA form, the CDR3 reads TGCGCCAGCAGTCCGGGACTTTCCTCCTACGAGCAGTACTTC. Translating gives CASSPGLSSYEQYF.

V gene TRBV28 combines with J gene TRBJ2-1; 7 bases line up with TRBD2. Trimming at V came to 0 bases and at J to 12 bases, leaving 8 bases not matched to a gene. Germline CDR1 and CDR2: MDHEN and SYDVKM. CDR3 length: 14 residues. In DNA form, the CDR3 reads TGTGCCAGCAGTTTATGGGTGGGCAAGCGGGGGCAGTTCTTC. It translates to CASSLWVGKRGQFF.

The CDR3 DNA is TGCGCCAGCAGCCAAGATACGGGACAGGGCCCACCCCTCCACTTT. As protein: CASSQDTGQGPPLHF. This rearrangement joins TRBV4-3 to TRBJ1-6, with TRBD1 identical over 9 bases. Germline V lookup: CDR1 LGHNA, CDR2 YSLEER. The CDR3 totals 15 residues. J gave up 11 bases and V 0 bases, and 5 bases lay outside the gene matches.

The chain combines TRBV11-3 with TRBJ2-3, with 12 bases identical to TRBD2. CDR3 size: 18 residues. J was trimmed by 8 bases and V by 1 base; bases with no gene match: 13. CDR1 is SGHNT and CDR2 is YENEEA in the germline V gene. The CDR3 DNA follows: TGTGCCAGCAGCTTAGGTCTAGCGGGAGGGGGATTCTACGGTACGCAGTATTTT. Amino acids: CASSLGLAGGGFYGTQYF.

The V call is TRBV18, the J call TRBJ2-1; D unclear. There are 17 residues in the CDR3. V shed 3 bases and J shed 5 bases, with 20 bases lying between them. The germline CDR1 and CDR2 sequences are KGHSH and LQKENI. For the CDR3, the DNA is TGTGCCAGCTCACCCAATAGCTCCAATTACTACGACAATGAGCAGTTCTTC. This sequence encodes CASSPNSSNYYDNEQFF.

V usage is TRBV7-7 and J usage is TRBJ2-5; D is ambiguous. The V gene lost 5 bases and the J gene lost 3 bases, with 13 bases spanning the gap. The CDR3 extends over 14 amino acids. The germline gives CDR1 SSHAT, CDR2 FNYEAQ (reference sequence). CDR3 protein: CASSPGSHKETQYF. In DNA form, the CDR3 reads TGTGCCAGCAGCCCTGGGTCTCATAAAGAGACCCAGTACTTC.

The CDR3 nucleotides are TGTGCCAGCAGCTTACTATCAGGGGGCGGTCCCTACGAGCAGTACTTC. This codes for CASSLLSGGGPYEQYF. The V gene is TRBV7-8, the J gene TRBJ2-7, with 8 bases lining up with TRBD1. CDR3 length equals 16 residues. Trimming took 2 bases from V and 2 from J; bases not matched to a gene: 8. CDR1 SGHVS and CDR2 FQNEAQ come from the germline V gene.

V gene TRBV7-2 combines with J gene TRBJ1-5; D is unresolved. Trimming cost V 4 bases and J 2 bases, with 15 bases left between them. Germline-derived CDR1 and CDR2 are SGHTA and FQGNSA. The CDR3 spans 16 residues. The CDR3 loop reads CASSSPSMDGNQPQHF. The CDR3 DNA reads as TGTGCCAGCAGCTCCCCGAGCATGGACGGCAATCAGCCCCAGCATTTT.

The gene calls are TRBV7-2 and TRBJ1-5, with 9 bases lining up with TRBD1. The germline gives CDR1 SGHTA, CDR2 FQGNSA. This CDR3 spans 16 amino acids. The trim removed 2 bases at V and 4 bases at J, leaving 6 bases unmatched. In nucleotides, the CDR3 is TGTGCCAGCAGCTTATCCCCCGGACAGGGGAATCAGCCCCAGCATTTT. Its protein product is CASSLSPGQGNQPQHF.

V usage is TRBV7-2 and J usage is TRBJ1-5; D is possibly TRBD1 (6 bases). Germline V CDR1 and CDR2: SGHTA, FQGNSA. The CDR3 has 14 residues. Trimming stripped 0 bases from V and 6 bases from J, with 9 bases between. The CDR3 nucleotides read TGTGCCAGCAGCTTAGCGGGGGCCGGTCAGCCCCAGCATTTT. This sequence encodes CASSLAGAGQPQHF. Together with reference TRBV7-2 and TRBJ1-5, the CDR3 gives the full variable domain: GAGVSQSPSNKVTEKGKDVELRCDPISGHTALYWYRQSLGQGLEFLIYFQGNSAPDKSGLPSDRFSAERTGGSVSTLTIQRTQQEDSAVYLCASSLAGAGQPQHFGDGTRLSIL.

This chain links TRBV7-3 with TRBJ1-5, with 8 bases matching TRBD1. CDR1 and CDR2 (germline): SGHTA, FQGTGA. CDR3 length: 13 amino acids. V shed 5 bases and J 5 bases; nucleotides not matched to a gene: 2. The CDR3: CASSTTGDQPQHF. CDR3 nucleotide sequence: TGTGCCAGCAGCACGACAGGGGATCAGCCCCAGCATTTT.

This chain joins TRBV6-5 and TRBJ1-5, with 8 bases that match TRBD1. V was clipped by 6 bases and J by 8 bases; unmatched bases: 12. CDR1 MNHEY and CDR2 SVGAGI come from the germline V gene. This CDR3 region has 15 residues. The CDR3 protein is CASSDRQGSFEPQHF. The CDR3 DNA is TGTGCCAGCAGCGATCGACAGGGGTCTTTTGAGCCCCAGCATTTT.

The rearrangement links TRBV19 to TRBJ2-7; D is possibly TRBD1 or TRBD2 (5 bases each). V was clipped by 1 base and J by 5 bases, with 12 bases between them. The germline CDR1 and CDR2 sequences are LNHDA and SQIVND (reference sequence). The length of the CDR3 is 14 residues. The CDR3 DNA reads TGTGCCAGTAGTATAGGGGACGACCCTCACGAGCAGTACTTC. Translated: CASSIGDDPHEQYF.

Here the CDR3 reads CASSPRASDYGYTF. DNA for the CDR3: TGCGCCAGCAGCCCCAGGGCTTCGGACTATGGCTACACCTTC. The gene calls are TRBV5-1 and TRBJ1-2, with D tentatively TRBD1 (5 bases). The CDR3 is 14 residues long. The germline gives CDR1 SGHRS, CDR2 YFSETQ. V was cut by 4 bases and J by 3 bases, with 13 bases left in between.

The chain employs TRBV27 and TRBJ2-5; D perhaps matches TRBD2 (5 bases). Germline CDR1 is MNHEY and CDR2 is SMNVEV (reference sequence). V lost 1 base to trimming and J lost 1 base, with 16 bases between them. The CDR3 is 17 residues long. As DNA, the CDR3 is TGTGCCAGCAGTTTATATTCCACGGGAACAATCCAAGAGACCCAGTACTTC. Residues: CASSLYSTGTIQETQYF.